Following are 32 T cell receptor beta chains from one sample sequenced in a study of blood T cell repertoires in COVID-19. Generated by immunoSEQ multiplex PCR, the TCRdb table keeps only in-frame clones and is missing some. The sample records approximately 330,000 clones, about 90% being singletons. The specimen sequenced was PBMCs or T cells enriched from blood (not recorded which). The receptor set was obtained from a woman aged 25-40 years who had recovered from COVID-19.

The V and J genes are TRBV27 and TRBJ2-1; TRBD2 might be the D (6 bases). The CDR3 is made up of 15 amino acids. V was clipped by 7 bases and J by 0 bases, with 13 bases between them. Germline-derived CDR1 and CDR2 are MNHEY and SMNVEV (reference sequence). Here the CDR3 reads CASTRTTSSYNEQFF. CDR3 sequence (DNA): TGTGCCAGCACCCGGACTACCAGCTCCTACAATGAGCAGTTCTTC.

The V gene is TRBV19, the J gene TRBJ1-2; D not certain. Germline V lookup: CDR1 LNHDA, CDR2 SQIVND (reference sequence). The CDR3 is 14 amino acids. Trimming removed 0 bases at V and 7 bases at J, with 12 bases between. In nucleotides, the CDR3 is TGTGCCAGTAGTATAGACCAGGATCCAGGTGGCTACACCTTC. Its protein is CASSIDQDPGGYTF.

The rearrangement joins TRBV29-1 to TRBJ1-6, with a possible D match to TRBD1 (6 bases). Trimming removed 6 bases at V and 0 bases at J, with 9 bases between. The CDR3 has 14 amino acids. Germline CDR1 and CDR2: SQVTM and ANQGSEA. CDR3 bases: TGCAGCGTAGCGGACAGCTCCTATAATTCACCCCTCCACTTT. It translates to CSVADSSYNSPLHF. Looking up the rest from reference TRBV29-1 and TRBJ1-6 gives the full variable domain: SAVISQKPSRDICQRGTSLTIQCQVDSQVTMMFWYRQQPGQSLTLIATANQGSEATYESGFVIDKFPISRPNLTFSTLTVSNMSPEDSSIYLCSVADSSYNSPLHFGNGTRLTVT.

This clone was picked up a small number of times. The CDR3 protein is CASIRQSTGELFF. For the CDR3, the DNA is TGTGCCAGCATCCGACAGAGCACCGGGGAGCTGTTTTTT. The V call is TRBV28, the J call TRBJ2-2; D is possibly TRBD1 (5 bases). The CDR3 loop spans 13 amino acids. CDR1 is MDHEN, CDR2 SYDVKM, per germline. With 7 bases removed from V and 4 bases from J, the gap between germline ends came to 10 bases.

Only a few counts were recorded for this clone. The rearrangement joins TRBV5-4 to TRBJ1-2; 11 positions agree with TRBD1. The junction had 7 bases not matched to a gene; V was cut back by 5 bases and J by 7 bases. The CDR3 loop spans 14 amino acids. Germline CDR1 is SGHNT and CDR2 is YYREEE (reference sequence). For the CDR3, the DNA is TGTGCCAGCAGACGTAGCGGACAGGGGGCTGGCTACACCTTC. Translated: CASRRSGQGAGYTF.

The chain couples TRBV10-1 to TRBJ2-1; 8 nucleotides line up with TRBD2. Per germline, CDR1 WNHNN and CDR2 SYGVQD (reference sequence). This CDR3 region has 14 residues. The trim removed 7 bases at V and 0 bases at J, leaving 2 bases unmatched. CDR3 sequence: CASTSGSSYNEQFF. CDR3 coding DNA: TGCGCCAGCACCAGCGGGAGCTCCTACAATGAGCAGTTCTTC.

This clone has a count of ten or more. The genes are TRBV15 and TRBJ1-2, with a weak D call TRBD1 (6 bases). The CDR3 runs 19 residues. V dropped 3 bases and J dropped 4 bases, with 27 bases sitting between them. Germline assignment: CDR1 LNHNV and CDR2 YYDKDF (reference sequence). CDR3 coding DNA: TGTGCCACCAGCAGCCTAACCGCCTTAACAATGGACAGCCTCTATGGCTACACCTTC. Translation gives CATSSLTALTMDSLYGYTF.

This chain connects TRBV9 to TRBJ2-1; 8 positions agree with TRBD2. The CDR3 consists of 16 residues. V was pared by 1 base and J by 5 bases, with 8 bases of the junction left unmatched. Germline CDR1 and CDR2: SGDLS and YYNGEE. This chain's CDR3 is CASSVTSGRSHNEQFF. The CDR3, as DNA: TGTGCCAGCAGCGTAACGAGCGGGAGATCCCACAATGAGCAGTTCTTC. Supplemented by reference TRBV9 and TRBJ2-1, the full variable domain reads DSGVTQTPKHLITATGQRVTLRCSPRSGDLSVYWYQQSLDQGLQFLIQYYNGEERAKGNILERFSAQQFPDLHSELNLSSLELGDSALYFCASSVTSGRSHNEQFFGPGTRLTVL.

The genes are TRBV19 and TRBJ2-7, with 9 bases aligning to TRBD1. CDR1 is LNHDA, CDR2 SQIVND, per germline (reference sequence). CDR3 length: 14 residues. Unmatched junction bases numbered 8, after V lost 6 bases and J lost 5 bases. CDR3 residues: CASSPGQGRNEQYF. DNA for the CDR3: TGTGCCAGTAGCCCGGGACAGGGACGAAACGAGCAGTACTTC.

The chain links TRBV11-2 to TRBJ1-6, with D possibly matching TRBD1 (5 bases). The CDR3 loop spans 17 amino acids. V lost 6 bases to trimming and J lost 9 bases, with 24 bases between them. Germline V CDR1 and CDR2: SGHAT, FQNNGV. Written as DNA, the CDR3 is TGTGCCAGCAGGCCTTTTGCGGGACTCGGGAGGGGTTCACCCCTCCACTTT. Protein product: CASRPFAGLGRGSPLHF.

The rearrangement joins TRBV5-8 to TRBJ1-1; possible D gene TRBD1, 6 bases. The V and J ends lost 2 bases and 1 base respectively, with 6 bases between them. Germline values: CDR1 SGHTS, CDR2 YDEGEE. This CDR3 contains 13 residues. The CDR3, as DNA: TGTGCCAGCAGCTTAGGGGGGAACACTGAAGCTTTCTTT. Translating it yields CASSLGGNTEAFF.

This sequence joins TRBV7-2 and TRBJ2-7, with TRBD2 as a possible D gene (5 bases). Germline CDR1 is SGHTA and CDR2 is FQGNSA. This CDR3 has 12 residues. Between the trimmed V and J ends, which lost 5 bases and 7 bases, there was a span of 12 bases. DNA for the CDR3: TGTGCCAGCAGCCCGGACTCGAGGGAGCAGTACTTC. It codes for CASSPDSREQYF. Combining the CDR3 with reference TRBV7-2 and TRBJ2-7 gives the whole variable domain GAGVSQSPSNKVTEKGKDVELRCDPISGHTALYWYRQSLGQGLEFLIYFQGNSAPDKSGLPSDRFSAERTGGSVSTLTIQRTQQEDSAVYLCASSPDSREQYFGPGTRLTVT.

The chain joins TRBV5-1 to TRBJ1-6; no definite D call. This CDR3 is built from 14 residues. With 6 bases removed from V and 4 bases from J, the gap between germline ends came to 11 bases. The germline gives CDR1 SGHRS, CDR2 YFSETQ. The CDR3 DNA reads as TGCGCCAGCAACGAGGGTCGGTATAATTCACCCCTCCACTTT. This gives the protein CASNEGRYNSPLHF.

The chain couples TRBV25-1 to TRBJ1-2; D is perhaps TRBD1 (6 bases). This CDR3 is 13 amino acids long. Between the trimmed V and J ends, which lost 1 base and 10 bases, there was a span of 13 bases. Germline loops: CDR1 MGHDK, CDR2 SYGVNS. The DNA of the CDR3 is TGTGCCAGCAGTGAATGGGGGCTGCCTGACTACACCTTC. Its protein is CASSEWGLPDYTF.

The rearrangement links TRBV14 to TRBJ1-1; TRBD1 might be the D (6 bases). The CDR3 runs to 13 residues. V was cut by 8 bases and J by 1 base, with 11 bases left in between. Per the germline V gene, CDR1 is SGHDN and CDR2 is FVKESK. The CDR3 spells CASDRLSNTEAFF. The CDR3 nucleotides read TGTGCCAGCGACAGGTTATCGAACACTGAAGCTTTCTTT.

The chain carries TRBV15 and TRBJ2-7, with 8 bases that match TRBD2. The germline CDR1 and CDR2 sequences are LNHNV and YYDKDF (reference sequence). The CDR3 has 13 residues. V trimming: 6 bases; J trimming: 5 bases; junction bases outside the gene matches: 6. The CDR3 protein is CATRGRGRNEQYF. The CDR3 nucleotides are TGTGCCACCAGGGGGCGCGGGAGGAACGAGCAGTACTTC. Full variable domain (remainder filled in from reference TRBV15 and TRBJ2-7): DAMVIQNPRYQVTQFGKPVTLSCSQTLNHNVMYWYQQKSSQAPKLLFHYYDKDFNNEADTPDNFQSRRPNTSFCFLDIRSPGLGDTAMYLCATRGRGRNEQYFGPGTRLTVT.

The chain links TRBV2 to TRBJ1-1; TRBD1 matches at 8 bases. CDR3 size: 17 residues. Looked up from germline, CDR1 is SNHLY and CDR2 is FYNNEI. V was pared by 5 bases and J by 3 bases, with 14 bases of the junction left unmatched. CDR3 in DNA: TGTGCCAGCAGTTACAAAATCAGGGGGCGTTTAGACACTGAAGCTTTCTTT. Its protein is CASSYKIRGRLDTEAFF.

The chain links TRBV5-4 to TRBJ2-1, with 12 bases identical to TRBD2. This CDR3 is built from 16 residues. The V segment lost 4 bases and the J segment 5 bases; nucleotides outside the gene matches: 7. The V gene's germline CDR1 is SGHNT and CDR2 YYREEE (reference sequence). The CDR3 reads CASSPASGRADNEQFF. CDR3 coding DNA: TGTGCCAGCAGCCCAGCTAGCGGGAGGGCGGACAATGAGCAGTTCTTC.

V gene TRBV7-6 combines with J gene TRBJ2-1; 8 bases match TRBD2. With V trimmed by 1 base and J by 3 bases, 2 bases remained unmatched. This CDR3 is 15 amino acids long. The germline V gene encodes CDR1 SGHVS and CDR2 FNYEAQ. The CDR3 sequence is CASSLGLASYNEQFF. In DNA, the CDR3 is TGTGCCAGCAGCTTAGGACTAGCGAGCTACAATGAGCAGTTCTTC.

The chain uses TRBV24-1 and TRBJ2-1; D not certain. Trimming removed 5 bases from V and 0 bases from J, with 10 bases in between. The CDR3 consists of 15 residues. Germline-derived CDR1 and CDR2 are KGHDR and SFDVKD. CDR3 protein: CATSALGGSYNEQFF. The CDR3 nucleotides read TGTGCCACCAGTGCCCTTGGCGGCTCCTACAATGAGCAGTTCTTC.

This clone has just one count. The chain carries TRBV27 and TRBJ1-1; D uncertain. CDR1 is MNHEY, CDR2 SMNVEV, per germline (reference sequence). There are 8 residues in the CDR3. V was cut by 10 bases and J by 6 bases, with 3 bases left in between. The CDR3 region is CAKPEAFF. CDR3 sequence (DNA): TGTGCCAAGCCTGAAGCTTTCTTT.

The V call is TRBV9, the J call TRBJ2-2, with unresolved D. Trimming stripped 2 bases from V and 0 bases from J, with 8 bases between. The CDR3 is 15 amino acids. From germline, CDR1 is SGDLS and CDR2 YYNGEE. In DNA form, the CDR3 reads TGTGCCAGCAGCGTCTGGGCATCGAACACCGGGGAGCTGTTTTTT. Protein: CASSVWASNTGELFF.

The chain is built from TRBV7-6 and TRBJ1-4, with D possibly matching TRBD1 (6 bases). From germline, CDR1 is SGHVS and CDR2 FNYEAQ. V dropped 5 bases and J dropped 6 bases, with 19 bases sitting between them. This CDR3 spans 16 amino acids. The CDR3 coding sequence is TGTGCCAGCAGCGCCGGGCCAGGGGAAGGGGATGAAAAACTGTTTTTT. Protein product: CASSAGPGEGDEKLFF.

This clone was counted a single time. The V and J genes are TRBV7-9 and TRBJ1-2; D ambiguous. Germline V gene lookup returns CDR1 SEHNR and CDR2 FQNEAQ (reference sequence). V lost 5 bases and J lost 1, with 26 bases in between. There are 19 residues in the CDR3. This chain's CDR3 is CASSGPGYSLSSLNYGYTF. The CDR3 region has the DNA TGTGCCAGCAGCGGGCCTGGATACAGTCTTTCTTCCCTTAACTATGGCTACACCTTC.

This chain connects TRBV18 to TRBJ1-2; 10 nucleotides match TRBD1. CDR1 and CDR2 from the germline V gene are KGHSH and LQKENI. This CDR3 comprises 14 residues. The V gene end was trimmed by 6 bases and the J gene end by 7 bases; junction bases not matched to a gene: 8. Here the CDR3 DNA reads TGTGCCAGCTCGCAATCGGACAGGGGGTTTGGCTACACCTTC. Its protein is CASSQSDRGFGYTF.

The genes are TRBV7-3 and TRBJ2-1; 7 nucleotides align to TRBD2. This CDR3 is built from 17 residues. V lost 5 bases, J lost 3 bases, and 13 bases stayed unmatched. Germline CDR1 SGHTA, CDR2 FQGTGA. As DNA, the CDR3 is TGTGCCAGCAGCCAATGGGGGTCTAGCGGAGTCTACAATGAGCAGTTCTTC. It is translated as CASSQWGSSGVYNEQFF. The full variable domain, with the rest looked up from reference TRBV7-3 and TRBJ2-1, is GAGVSQTPSNKVTEKGKYVELRCDPISGHTALYWYRQSLGQGPEFLIYFQGTGAADDSGLPNDRFFAVRPEGSVSTLKIQRTERGDSAVYLCASSQWGSSGVYNEQFFGPGTRLTVL.

The V gene is TRBV9, the J gene TRBJ2-2; the D gene is possibly TRBD1 (5 bases). The CDR3 is made up of 16 amino acids. The germline V and J ends were trimmed by 4 bases and 4 bases, with 17 bases remaining between them. Germline V gives CDR1 SGDLS, CDR2 YYNGEE. The CDR3 protein is CASSPGIREGTGELFF. CDR3 coding DNA: TGTGCCAGCAGCCCAGGGATCAGGGAAGGCACCGGGGAGCTGTTTTTT.

This clone was found a few times. The chain recombines TRBV5-4 with TRBJ1-1; D gene ambiguous. The length of the CDR3 is 15 residues. CDR1 is SGHNT, CDR2 YYREEE, per germline (reference sequence). V dropped 0 bases and J dropped 2 bases, with 11 bases sitting between them. The CDR3 reads CASSLAGFLNTEAFF. DNA of the CDR3: TGTGCCAGCAGCTTGGCAGGCTTTCTAAACACTGAAGCTTTCTTT. The whole variable domain, remainder taken from reference TRBV5-4 and TRBJ1-1, is ETGVTQSPTHLIKTRGQQVTLRCSSQSGHNTVSWYQQALGQGPQFIFQYYREEENGRGNFPPRFSGLQFPNYSSELNVNALELDDSALYLCASSLAGFLNTEAFFGQGTRLTVV.

This chain joins TRBV5-1 and TRBJ1-1; D might be TRBD1 (5 bases). CDR1 is SGHRS and CDR2 is YFSETQ in the germline V gene. The length of the CDR3 is 15 residues. The V end lost 4 bases, the J end lost 1 base, and 14 bases lay between the germline ends. CDR3 in amino acids: CASSPNFGANTEAFF. The CDR3 DNA follows: TGCGCCAGCAGCCCTAATTTTGGGGCGAACACTGAAGCTTTCTTT.

The chain links TRBV3-1 (or the pseudogene TRBV3-2) to TRBJ2-7, with 11 positions matching TRBD2. The CDR3 consists of 16 residues. Losses at the gene ends were 4 bases for V and 7 bases for J; bases not matched to a gene: 12. CDR1 is LGHDT, CDR2 YNNKEL, per germline (reference sequence). The CDR3 coding sequence is TGTGCCAGCAGCCTCGGGGGAGGACTAGCGGGTCGGGAGCAGTACTTC. It translates to CASSLGGGLAGREQYF.

The chain couples TRBV18 to TRBJ1-2; 9 bases agree with TRBD1. CDR1 and CDR2 from the germline V gene are KGHSH and LQKENI. The CDR3 spans 15 residues. The V and J ends lost 0 bases and 8 bases, in that order; junction bases with no gene match: 7. CDR3: CASSPPGQGSLGYTF. Written as DNA, the CDR3 is TGTGCCAGCTCACCACCGGGACAGGGATCTTTGGGCTACACCTTC.

The table lists this clone with a few counts. The chain is built from TRBV5-1 and TRBJ1-1, with D possibly matching TRBD1 (5 bases). Between the trimmed V and J ends, which lost 3 bases and 5 bases, there was a span of 14 bases. Looked up from germline, CDR1 is SGHRS and CDR2 is YFSETQ. This CDR3 spans 14 amino acids. CDR3 sequence: CASSSASRTTEAFF. CDR3 DNA sequence: TGCGCCAGCAGCTCCGCCTCTAGGACAACTGAAGCTTTCTTT.